The 24 T cell receptor beta chains reported below all come from one sample, sequenced in a study of blood T cell repertoires in COVID-19. Sequencing was performed with immunoSEQ multiplex PCR; in TCRdb, only in-frame clones are kept and a portion is missing. The sample includes fewer than 250,000 clones, roughly nine tenths of them seen just once. Source material: peripheral blood. Source of these receptors: a woman aged 50 to 60 with acute or convalescent COVID-19.

V is TRBV3-1 (or the pseudogene TRBV3-2) and J is TRBJ1-1; no clear D gene. V dropped 4 bases and J dropped 0 bases, with 6 bases sitting between them. CDR1 and CDR2 (germline): LGHDT, YNNKEL (reference sequence). The CDR3 consists of 13 residues. Written as DNA, the CDR3 is TGTGCCAGCAGCCCCCAATTGAACACTGAAGCTTTCTTT. Its protein is CASSPQLNTEAFF.

The chain has TRBV7-6 and TRBJ2-1; TRBD2 aligns across 11 bases. This CDR3 spans 16 amino acids. CDR1 and CDR2 from the germline V gene are SGHVS and FNYEAQ. V lost 5 bases and J lost 6; bases outside the gene matches: 9. The CDR3 DNA reads TGTGCCAGCAGCCCGTATAGCGGGAGGGCCACCAATGAGCAGTTCTTC. Encoded protein: CASSPYSGRATNEQFF.

This chain uses TRBV3-1 (or the pseudogene TRBV3-2) with TRBJ2-1; 14 bases are a match to TRBD2. Germline V gives CDR1 LGHDT, CDR2 YNNKEL (reference sequence). V was pared by 4 bases and J by 3 bases, with 5 bases of the junction left unmatched. The CDR3 runs to 17 residues. CDR3 DNA: TGTGCCAGCAGCCCGCGTGGACTAGCGGGGGGCTACAATGAGCAGTTCTTC. Amino acids: CASSPRGLAGGYNEQFF.

This clone was recorded only once. V usage is TRBV7-9 and J usage is TRBJ1-2; D possibly corresponds to TRBD1 (5 bases). Trimming took 5 bases from V and 7 from J, leaving 11 bases between them. CDR1 and CDR2 (germline): SEHNR, FQNEAQ (reference sequence). The CDR3 has 12 amino acids. CDR3 nucleotide sequence: TGTGCCAGCAGCCCACCGGGGGGTGGCTACACCTTC. The encoded protein is CASSPPGGGYTF.

The chain uses TRBV5-1 and TRBJ2-7, with D maybe TRBD2 (7 bases). V lost 2 bases and J lost 5, with 11 bases in between. This CDR3 is built from 13 residues. Germline CDR1 and CDR2: SGHRS and YFSETQ. As DNA, the CDR3 is TGCGCCAGCAGCTTTGCGGGGGCGAACGAGCAGTACTTC. This gives the protein CASSFAGANEQYF.

The V gene is TRBV7-2, the J gene TRBJ2-2, with 7 bases fitting TRBD1. This CDR3 has 16 amino acids. The ends lost 5 bases at V and 3 bases at J; junction bases unmatched: 9. The V gene's germline CDR1 is SGHTA and CDR2 FQGNSA. As DNA, the CDR3 is TGTGCCAGCAGCCCCAAGACAGGGACACACACCGGGGAGCTGTTTTTT. Translation gives CASSPKTGTHTGELFF. Using reference TRBV7-2 and TRBJ2-2 for the parts outside the CDR3, the full variable domain is GAGVSQSPSNKVTEKGKDVELRCDPISGHTALYWYRQSLGQGLEFLIYFQGNSAPDKSGLPSDRFSAERTGGSVSTLTIQRTQQEDSAVYLCASSPKTGTHTGELFFGEGSRLTVL.

This sequence joins TRBV29-1 and TRBJ2-5; the D is unclear. Per germline, CDR1 SQVTM and CDR2 ANQGSEA. Trimming removed 4 bases at V and 2 bases at J, with 17 bases between. The CDR3 spans 15 residues. DNA of the CDR3: TGCAGCGTTGCTTCCCCAGTGCTCGAACAAGAGACCCAGTACTTC. Translation: CSVASPVLEQETQYF.

V is TRBV19 and J is TRBJ2-6; D unresolved. This CDR3 spans 14 amino acids. Deletions cut 6 bases from V and 0 bases from J, with 6 bases between. The germline V gene has CDR1 LNHDA and CDR2 SQIVND (reference sequence). The DNA of the CDR3 is TGTGCCAGTAGACTGTCCTCTGGGGCCAACGTCCTGACTTTC. Amino acid sequence: CASRLSSGANVLTF.

This chain connects TRBV11-2 to TRBJ2-5, with D hard to call. Germline CDR1 is SGHAT and CDR2 is FQNNGV. The CDR3 runs to 12 residues. The V and J ends lost 1 base and 7 bases respectively, with 7 bases between them. The CDR3 sequence is CASSLGPGTQYF. DNA for the CDR3: TGTGCCAGCAGCTTAGGTCCGGGGACCCAGTACTTC.

This clone was detected once. The genes are TRBV28 and TRBJ2-2; 10 nucleotides line up with TRBD1. Trimming removed 5 bases from V and 6 bases from J; junction bases left unmatched: 3. Germline V gives CDR1 MDHEN, CDR2 SYDVKM. CDR3 length: 14 residues. The CDR3 bases are TGTGCCAGCAGTAGGACAGGGGGATCCGGGGAGCTGTTTTTT. Translation: CASSRTGGSGELFF.

The chain carries TRBV2 and TRBJ2-7, with D possibly TRBD2 on 5 matching bases. This CDR3 has 12 residues. V gave up 6 bases and J gave up 2 bases, with 8 bases separating them. Germline CDR1 reads SNHLY; CDR2 reads FYNNEI. The CDR3 spells CASRSGAYEQYF. CDR3 in DNA: TGTGCCAGCAGGAGCGGAGCCTACGAGCAGTACTTC.

V gene TRBV24-1 combines with J gene TRBJ2-3, with TRBD2 matching over 14 bases. J was trimmed by 6 bases and V by 9 bases; bases with no gene match: 4. Germline-derived CDR1 and CDR2 are KGHDR and SFDVKD. The CDR3 spans 14 residues. This CDR3 reads CATGTSGSPDTQYF. The CDR3 DNA is TGTGCCACCGGGACTAGCGGGAGCCCCGATACGCAGTATTTT.

The genes are TRBV6-5 and TRBJ2-2, with 8 nucleotides matching TRBD1. With V trimmed by 4 bases and J by 5 bases, 6 bases remained unmatched. The length of the CDR3 is 15 residues. CDR1 MNHEY and CDR2 SVGAGI come from the germline V gene. The DNA of the CDR3 is TGTGCCAGCAGTTTGGACAGGGAGGAAACCGGGGAGCTGTTTTTT. Translation gives CASSLDREETGELFF.

Note on this clone: This sample also contains other DNA sequences that code for the same CDR3. This chain connects TRBV5-4 to TRBJ2-7, with TRBD2 matching over 7 bases. CDR1 is SGHNT, CDR2 YYREEE, per germline (reference sequence). The length of the CDR3 is 15 residues. J gave up 5 bases and V 0 bases, and 8 bases lay outside the gene matches. The CDR3 sequence is CASSLGTRSLDEQYF. The CDR3, as DNA: TGTGCCAGCAGCTTGGGGACTAGGAGTCTGGACGAGCAGTACTTC. The full variable domain, rest sourced from reference TRBV5-4 and TRBJ2-7, is ETGVTQSPTHLIKTRGQQVTLRCSSQSGHNTVSWYQQALGQGPQFIFQYYREEENGRGNFPPRFSGLQFPNYSSELNVNALELDDSALYLCASSLGTRSLDEQYFGPGTRLTVT.

The chain links TRBV5-1 to TRBJ1-1; D unclear. The CDR3 has 13 residues. Germline CDR1 SGHRS, CDR2 YFSETQ. Trimming took off 0 bases at V and 9 bases at J, with 12 bases between the two ends. CDR3 DNA sequence: TGCGCCAGCAGCTTGGAGGAGAAAGCAAAAGCTTTCTTT. Amino acid sequence: CASSLEEKAKAFF.

The genes are TRBV14 and TRBJ2-5; possibly TRBD2 for D (6 bases). CDR3 length: 16 residues. The V end lost 1 base, the J end lost 5 bases, and 17 bases lay between the germline ends. Germline V gene sequence: CDR1 SGHDN, CDR2 FVKESK. The CDR3 is CASSQGDWRNGETQYF. CDR3 coding DNA: TGTGCCAGCAGCCAAGGGGACTGGCGCAATGGGGAGACCCAGTACTTC.

This chain connects TRBV21-1 to TRBJ2-5; the table's D call, TRBD2, was not checked against the DNA. TRBV21-1 is given as a pseudogene. There are 17 residues in the CDR3. This CDR3 is CASPKWGGDSPRETQYF. CDR3 nucleotides: TGTGCCAGCCCTAAATGGGGGGGGGACTCACCTCGGGAGACCCAGTACTTC.

CDR3 region: CASSPMLTAGRGDTIYF. The CDR3, as DNA: TGCGCCAGCAGCCCGATGTTGACGGCGGGCAGGGGCGACACCATATATTTT. J is TRBJ1-3 and V is TRBV4-1, with D perhaps matching TRBD1 (6 bases). The CDR3 covers 17 residues. Germline assignment: CDR1 MGHRA and CDR2 YSYEKL. V was clipped by 4 bases and J by 8 bases, with 24 bases between them.

The V and J genes are TRBV18 and TRBJ1-2, with 8 bases lining up with TRBD1. The CDR3 is made up of 14 amino acids. V shed 3 bases, J shed 7 bases, and the junction held 7 bases outside the gene matches. The germline gives CDR1 KGHSH, CDR2 LQKENI. Here the CDR3 reads CASSPLQGVSGYTF. In DNA, the CDR3 is TGTGCCAGCTCACCCTTACAGGGGGTTAGTGGCTACACCTTC.

The chain couples TRBV6-4 to TRBJ2-1, with 9 positions matching TRBD1. Trimming removed 5 bases from V and 8 bases from J; junction bases left unmatched: 10. This CDR3 contains 15 residues. Germline values: CDR1 MRHNA, CDR2 SNTAGT. The CDR3: CASSLGTGLAHEQFF. The CDR3 DNA reads TGTGCCAGCAGTTTGGGGACAGGGCTTGCGCATGAGCAGTTCTTC.

The chain carries TRBV11-2 and TRBJ2-3; the D gene is possibly TRBD1 (5 bases). Germline V gene sequence: CDR1 SGHAT, CDR2 FQNNGV. Deletions cut 4 bases from V and 1 base from J, with 15 bases between. The CDR3 runs 16 residues. CDR3 sequence reads: CASSSDSEGGTDTQYF. As DNA, the CDR3 is TGTGCCAGCAGCTCTGACAGCGAAGGGGGCACAGATACGCAGTATTTT.

This clone was detected once. This rearrangement joins TRBV24-1 to TRBJ2-2, with TRBD2 as a possible D gene (5 bases). The CDR3 totals 13 residues. V was clipped by 4 bases and J by 6 bases, with 8 bases between them. Germline CDR1 and CDR2: KGHDR and SFDVKD. The CDR3 DNA is TGTGCCACCAGTGAGGAGGAGGCCGGGGAGCTGTTTTTT. Amino acid sequence: CATSEEEAGELFF.

This chain joins TRBV6-2 or TRBV6-3 and TRBJ2-3, with D unclear. CDR1 and CDR2 (germline): MNHEY, SVGEGT. CDR3 size: 15 residues. V was shortened by 5 bases and J by 2 bases, with 14 bases between the two germline ends. CDR3 in DNA: TGTGCCAGCAGTCCCGAGGTTTATTCCACAGATACGCAGTATTTT. This sequence encodes CASSPEVYSTDTQYF.

The gene calls are TRBV12-3 or TRBV12-4 and TRBJ2-3; tentative D call: TRBD2 (6 bases). The CDR3 has 13 residues. V dropped 3 bases and J dropped 6 bases, with 10 bases sitting between them. For the CDR3, the DNA is TGTGCCAGCAGTTTGGGGGGACTGGATACGCAGTATTTT. Translated, it gives CASSLGGLDTQYF.